Listed here is a single T cell receptor (beta chain). Its cognate antigen has yet to be identified. Base qualities are not at hand, and no much larger clone is one base apart. Participants in the prospective study were aged about 18 to 95 years, lived in 20 to 25 United States geographic areas, and enrolled through a virtual design. In the prospective study, cohorts were assigned on the basis of participant-reported clinical history obtained from a screening survey and a study questionnaire. For ImmuneRACE Cohort 3, a participant was defined as recovered based on two consecutive negative NP/OP PCR tests, clearance by a healthcare professional, or resolution of symptoms. Each participant in the prospective study had whole blood, serum and a nasopharyngeal or oropharyngeal swab collected by mobile phlebotomists. Prospective study participants could optionally give additional blood draws and questionnaires over an approximately 2-month period. Before DNA extraction, prospective study blood samples were shipped either frozen or at room temperature.

This record comes from a study of blood T cell repertoires in COVID-19 (dated by TCRdb to the early 2020s). General notes on the study: Samples covering the acute and convalescent phases of COVID-19 were provided by collaborators in the United States, Italy and Spain. Sample metadata almost always included a de-identified subject ID, COVID-19 status, age in years and sex. The samples were drawn from the first 160 participants of the ongoing ImmuneRACE study and from 1,200 or so subjects provided by 6 global collaborators. The material from the prospective study consisted of cDNA or gDNA derived from T cells, B-cell-depleted T cells, or PBMCs. A freely available public database, intended as a resource for researchers studying the immune response to SARS-CoV-2, is where the repertoires were released. Where HLA class I and class II types were available, the types were taken from metadata supplied by the sample provider, not from assay-based typing. Subjects who had been exposed to COVID-19, were actively infected with it, or had recovered from it provided the deeply sampled blood TCRbeta repertoires that made up the dataset.

Beyond this particular receptor, the publication reports: How much clinical and demographic metadata was included differed by source and by participant, and the metadata was provided uncurated.

The immunoSEQ Assay, a bias-controlled multiplex PCR, was used to amplify TCRbeta CDR3 regions from genomic DNA. In the paper's pipeline: The number of nucleated cells in each sample was estimated from the amplification of reference gene primers within the assay. Sequence reads were collapsed and filtered to measure the absolute abundance of every unique TCRbeta CDR3 rearrangement. For each sample, productive Simpson clonality was calculated as the square root of Simpson's diversity index across productive rearrangements. The table comes from immuneACCESS by way of TCRdb, which keeps in-frame sequences with V and J called. Part of the clones is missing from these tables; in studies checked, under half for an unresolved V gene and the rest for unknown reasons. The V and J calls and clone size are taken from that table; D and trimming were inferred from the DNA. Across this sample there are some 350,000 clones, with 70% to 90% seen only once. About 5.7% of the sample is taken by the ten largest.

Sequences SQVTM (CDR1) and ANQGSEA (CDR2) are obtained from the germline V gene. V loses 6 bases at its end and J loses 3 bases; junction bases beyond the gene matches: 8. Spanning cysteine to phenylalanine, the CDR3 consists of 14 amino acids. The read is trimmed to its CDR3 DNA, 42 bases read in frame from base 1. Sequencing input: PBMCs or T cells enriched from blood (not recorded which). The V gene is TRBV29-1 and the J gene is TRBJ2-1, with 7 middle bases fitting TRBD1. This receptor was taken from a woman in her thirties who had recovered from COVID-19. The CDR3 reads as follows: CSVSDRAGYNEQFF. The DNA sequence is given as TGCAGCGTATCCGACAGGGCGGGCTACAATGAGCAGTTCTTC.